This T cell receptor beta chain was identified in a study of cytomegalovirus exposure and HLA in healthy donors. Here immunoSEQ multiplex PCR was the method, and the copy in TCRdb shows in-frame clones only, minus some. The profile shows just over 65,000 clones, around 97% of them singletons. Overall study results and limits: The finding came from a later analysis; first-cohort TCR clusters tended to co-occur in the approximately 120 validation repertoires.

A remark on this clone: What it binds is not known.

The receptor was derived from a woman under 30 in good health and CMV-seropositive. Material: PBMCs.

CDR3 sequence: CASSLAENTNYGYTF. In DNA form, the CDR3 reads TGTGCCAGCAGCCTCGCGGAAAACACTAACTATGGCTACACCTTC. The chain has TRBV7-9 and TRBJ1-2; D unresolved. Looked up from germline, CDR1 is SEHNR and CDR2 is FQNEAQ (reference sequence). The CDR3 runs to 15 residues. V shed 5 bases and J shed 0 bases, with 13 bases lying between them.